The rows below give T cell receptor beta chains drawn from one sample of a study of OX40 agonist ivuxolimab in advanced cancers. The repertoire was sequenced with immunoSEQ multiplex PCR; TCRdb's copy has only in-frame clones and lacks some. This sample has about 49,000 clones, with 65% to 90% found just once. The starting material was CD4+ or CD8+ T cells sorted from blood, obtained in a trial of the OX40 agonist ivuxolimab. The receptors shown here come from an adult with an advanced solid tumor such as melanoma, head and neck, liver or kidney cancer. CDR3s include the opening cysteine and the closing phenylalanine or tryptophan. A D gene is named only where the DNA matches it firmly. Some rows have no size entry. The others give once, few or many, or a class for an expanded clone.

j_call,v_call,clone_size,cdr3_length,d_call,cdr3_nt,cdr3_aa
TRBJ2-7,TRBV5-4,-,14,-,TGTGCCAGCAGCTTAGACAGCGAACTCTACGAGCAGTACTTC,CASSLDSELYEQYF
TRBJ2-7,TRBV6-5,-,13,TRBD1,TGTGCCAGCAGACAGGGGGCAACCTACGAGCAGTACTTC,CASRQGATYEQYF
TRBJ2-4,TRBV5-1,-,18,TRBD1,TGCGCCAGCAGCTTGGTGGGACAGGGGCTAGAAGCCAAAAACATTCAGTACTTC,CASSLVGQGLEAKNIQYF
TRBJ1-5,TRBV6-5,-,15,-,TGTGCCAGCAGTCTACGCGGGGACCCCAGTCAGCCCCAGCATTTT,CASSLRGDPSQPQHF
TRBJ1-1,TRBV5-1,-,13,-,TGCGCCAGCAGCCCGGGGGGTATCGCTGAAGCTTTCTTT,CASSPGGIAEAFF
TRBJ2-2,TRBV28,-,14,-,TGTGCCAGCAGTTTTACGGGGAACACCGGGGAGCTGTTTTTT,CASSFTGNTGELFF
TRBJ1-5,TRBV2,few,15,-,TGTGCCAGCAGTGAAACGGACGCCGGCTTTCCGCCCCAGCATTTT,CASSETDAGFPPQHF
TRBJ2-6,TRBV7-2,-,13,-,TGTGCCAGCAGCCTTCCGGGGGCCAACGTCCTGACTTTC,CASSLPGANVLTF
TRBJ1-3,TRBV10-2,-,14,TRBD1,TGCGCCAGCAGCGGGACAGACTCTGGAAACACCATATATTTT,CASSGTDSGNTIYF
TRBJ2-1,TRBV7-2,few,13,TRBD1,TGTGCCAGCAGCTCCCGGGACAGCAATGAGCAGTTCTTC,CASSSRDSNEQFF
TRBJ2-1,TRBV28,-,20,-,TGTGCCAGCAGTTTCCTCCAGGGGGCGACGGGAGGCCTCTCCTACAATGAGCAGTTCTTC,CASSFLQGATGGLSYNEQFF
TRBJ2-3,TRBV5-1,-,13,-,TGCGCCAGCAGCTTGGGCGACAGTGATACGCAGTATTTT,CASSLGDSDTQYF
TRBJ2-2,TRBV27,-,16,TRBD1,TGTGCCAGCAGTTTGACAGGGGTGTTAACGACCGGGGAGCTGTTTTTT,CASSLTGVLTTGELFF
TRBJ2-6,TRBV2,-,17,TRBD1,TGTGCCAGCAGTGACGGGACAGGGGGCGCTGGGGCCAACGTCCTGACTTTC,CASSDGTGGAGANVLTF
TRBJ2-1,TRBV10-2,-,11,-,TGCGCCAGCAGTGACGGCGATGAGCAGTTCTTC,CASSDGDEQFF
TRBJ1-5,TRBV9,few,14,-,TGTGCCAGCAGCCCCTGGGGGGCAGATCAGCCCCAGCATTTT,CASSPWGADQPQHF
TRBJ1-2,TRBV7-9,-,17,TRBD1,TGTGCCAGCAGCTCTATACTGGAAGGGGGCGCAGCCTATGGCTACACCTTC,CASSSILEGGAAYGYTF
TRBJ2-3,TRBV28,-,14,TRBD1,TGTGCCAGCCATAGGGACAGGGCCACAGATACGCAGTATTTT,CASHRDRATDTQYF
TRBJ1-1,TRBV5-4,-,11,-,TGTGCCAGCAGCCTTGACACTGAAGCTTTCTTT,CASSLDTEAFF
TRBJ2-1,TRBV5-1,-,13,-,TGCGCCAGCAGCTGGACGGGACCCAATGAGCAGTTCTTC,CASSWTGPNEQFF
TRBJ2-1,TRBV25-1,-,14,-,TGTGCCAGCAGTGAAGACTCCAGGGGCAATGAGCAGTTCTTC,CASSEDSRGNEQFF
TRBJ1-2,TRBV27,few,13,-,TGTGCCAGCAGTCCCGATTCGAGCGGTGGCTACACCTTC,CASSPDSSGGYTF
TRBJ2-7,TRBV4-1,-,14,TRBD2,TGCGCCAGCAGCCAGTTGACTAGCGGGAACGAGCAGTACTTC,CASSQLTSGNEQYF